The clone carrying this TCR beta chain is a singleton in its sample. Antigen: not known. TCRdb's table, derived via immunoSEQ multiplex PCR, lists solely in-frame clones and lacks some. Of some 74,000 clones listed, approximately 80% are singletons. The record originates from a study of radiotherapy plus CTLA-4 blockade in lung cancer. Overall study: Roughly 17% of patients responded objectively, and 25% to 40% achieved disease control. Findings and limits, study-wide: Interferon-beta and early blood T cell clone dynamics reportedly predicted response best. Expansion in blood of tumor-derived TCR clones was seen after radiotherapy plus ipilimumab.

CDR1 and CDR2 (germline): KGHSH, LQKENI. The CDR3 is 14 amino acids. V gave up 1 base and J gave up 8 bases; unmatched junction bases: 4. Focal radiation with ipilimumab CTLA-4 blockade was given to patients with chemo-refractory metastatic non-small-cell lung cancer. Sequenced here: peripheral blood, sampled from a patient treated with radiotherapy plus ipilimumab. This TCR was sampled from a human donor with non-small cell lung cancer who had a complete response to radiotherapy plus ipilimumab. The chain joins TRBV18 to TRBJ1-4; 7 bases match TRBD1. CDR3 protein: CASSPQGAREKLFF. The CDR3 DNA is TGTGCCAGCTCACCACAGGGGGCTAGGGAAAAACTGTTTTTT.